This TCR beta chain comes out of a study of CD8+ T cells in alopecia areata. General study results and limits: It was lesional scalp, especially alopecia totalis/universalis, that showed higher clonality than normal scalp.

The authors sorted CD4+ and CD8+ T cells from PBMCs. Reverse transcribed after extraction, RNA yielded cDNA as the sequencing template. The data were produced by immunoSEQ multiplex PCR, yet TCRdb's version contains in-frame clones alone and is incomplete. The sample gives more than 95,000 clones, 35% to 45% of which show up once; about 1.5% is in the top ten. From germline, CDR1 is GTSNPN and CDR2 SVGIG (reference sequence). V was trimmed by 7 bases and J by 1 base, leaving 14 bases between them. This CDR3 is 14 amino acids long. As regards this clone: Its antigen is not known.

The clonotype was recovered from a human donor with alopecia areata. The chain has TRBV30 and TRBJ2-1, with D hard to call. The source material was CD4+ T cells sorted from blood. The CDR3 sequence is CAFAGDGSYNEQFF. The CDR3 DNA follows: TGTGCCTTCGCCGGCGATGGATCCTACAATGAGCAGTTCTTC. The full variable domain, with the rest looked up from reference TRBV30 and TRBJ2-1, is SQTIHQWPATLVQPVGSPLSLECTVEGTSNPNLYWYRQAAGRGLQLLFYSVGIGQISSEVPQNLSASRPQDRQFILSSKKLLLSDSGFYLCAFAGDGSYNEQFFGPGTRLTVL.